The present entry profiles one TCR beta chain with its context. The antigen is unknown. Cultured CD4+ T cell DNA was sequenced using the Oncomine TCR Beta short-read assay. One entry per CDR3 protein, called by TCRdb with MiXCR from the PCR reads. Here the sample spans about 8,500 distinct CDR3 sequences, 45% to 60% being singletons. The data belong to a study of vaccination and CD4 T cells after COVID-19. Study-level background: Post-COVID samples had a sampling time that fell a median about 100 days after diagnosis (range 35 to 161).

The sample's treatment: approximately nine-day PBMC culture with coronavirus spike peptide pools or control peptides (ViraFEST assay). The V gene end was trimmed by 3 bases and the J gene end by 0 bases; junction bases not matched to a gene: 8. CDR1 DFQATT and CDR2 SNEGSKA come from the germline V gene (reference sequence). The CDR3 is 16 residues long. This receptor was identified in a human donor who had recovered from COVID-19. The chain employs TRBV20-1 and TRBJ2-7; 10 nucleotides line up with TRBD2. The sample was CD4+ T cells from blood, cultured in vitro. In nucleotides, the CDR3 is TGCAGTGCTAGGTCATCTAGCGGGGGAACCTCCTACGAGCAGTACTTC. Its translation is CSARSSSGGTSYEQYF.